These 15 T cell receptor beta chains were all obtained from the same sample, sequenced in a study of T cells after yellow fever vaccination (dated by TCRdb to the late 2010s). The library was built by means of 5' RACE. Sequencing was performed on an Illumina HiSeq 2500. In TCRdb, the public reads were trimmed at Q25 with fastp and aligned with MiXCR, with productive beta chains retained. CDR3 protein sequences are deduplicated, and each keeps its most common genes and DNA. The sample table shows about 120,000 distinct CDR3 sequences, and 7% to 8.5% are seen once. The ten most abundant clones make up about 25% of the sample. The treatment or condition label here, explained by the study, means: live attenuated yellow fever vaccine strain. Sample: CD8+ T cells sorted from PBMCs, taken 45 days after the yellow fever booster vaccination. These receptors were obtained from a man younger than 40 who received the YFV17D yellow fever vaccine.

This clonotype has ten or more counts. The chain couples TRBV14 to TRBJ2-1, with 11 bases aligning to TRBD2. CDR3 size: 15 residues. The germline gives CDR1 SGHDN, CDR2 FVKESK. V shed 8 bases and J 8 bases; nucleotides not matched to a gene: 11. The CDR3 DNA follows: TGTGCCAGCCACCCACTAGCGGGAGTGGGCGATGAGCAGTTCTTC. This translates into CASHPLAGVGDEQFF.

Ten or more counts support this clonotype. The V call is TRBV12-3 or TRBV12-4, the J call TRBJ1-1, with no clear D. The CDR3 is made up of 14 amino acids. V dropped 6 bases and J dropped 1 base, with 12 bases sitting between them. In DNA form, the CDR3 reads TGTGCCAGCAGCCTCGGAGAGGGGAACACTGAAGCTTTCTTT. Protein product: CASSLGEGNTEAFF.

This clonotype was seen at least ten times. V gene TRBV12-3 or TRBV12-4 combines with J gene TRBJ2-7; 8 bases are shared with TRBD2. The CDR3 totals 14 residues. The V segment lost 7 bases and the J segment 3 bases; nucleotides outside the gene matches: 8. The chain's CDR3 is CASTSGAGGYEQYF. The CDR3 DNA reads TGTGCCAGCACTTCCGGGGCGGGAGGCTACGAGCAGTACTTC.

This clonotype has more than one count but fewer than ten. This chain links TRBV12-3 or TRBV12-4 with TRBJ1-2; TRBD1 might be the D (5 bases). The V end was cut by 1 base, the J end by 4 bases, with 10 bases between. The CDR3 is made up of 14 amino acids. CDR3 nucleotides: TGTGCCAGCAGTTTAGTTGCAGGGACCTATGGCTACACCTTC. This sequence encodes CASSLVAGTYGYTF.

This clonotype was counted at least ten times. The rearrangement uses TRBV5-6 and TRBJ2-7; 8 bases map to TRBD1. CDR1 SGHDT and CDR2 YYEEEE come from the germline V gene. V was clipped by 3 bases and J by 2 bases; unmatched bases: 7. The CDR3 contains 15 residues. For the CDR3, the DNA is TGTGCCAGCAGCTCCTCGGACAGGGAAACCTACGAGCAGTACTTC. This translates into CASSSSDRETYEQYF.

This clonotype has just a few counts. The V and J genes are TRBV7-8 and TRBJ1-1; no definite D call. The V end was cut by 5 bases, the J end by 5 bases, with 15 bases between. This CDR3 contains 14 residues. Germline assignment: CDR1 SGHVS and CDR2 FQNEAQ. CDR3 loop: CASSPWVLGTEAFF. Written as DNA, the CDR3 is TGTGCCAGCAGCCCGTGGGTCCTGGGAACTGAAGCTTTCTTT.

The CDR3 coding sequence is TGCAGTGCTAGGAGACCCCCCGAGCAGTACTTC. Its protein is CSARRPPEQYF. The chain has TRBV20-1 and TRBJ2-7; D is unclear. The length of the CDR3 is 11 residues. The V gene lost 3 bases and the J gene lost 6 bases, with 9 bases spanning the gap. The germline CDR1 and CDR2 sequences are DFQATT and SNEGSKA (reference sequence).

This clonotype was recorded at least ten times. The chain joins TRBV27 to TRBJ2-3, with 11 nucleotides matching TRBD2. This CDR3 has 16 residues. From germline, CDR1 is MNHEY and CDR2 SMNVEV (reference sequence). V shed 4 bases, J shed 3 bases, and the junction held 6 bases outside the gene matches. CDR3 sequence reads: CASSSLAGGFTDTQYF. CDR3 in DNA: TGTGCCAGCAGTTCGTTAGCGGGAGGGTTTACAGATACGCAGTATTTT.

This clonotype showed up many times. The V gene is TRBV6-1, the J gene TRBJ2-1; the match to TRBD2 covers 10 bases. J was trimmed by 1 base and V by 5 bases; bases with no gene match: 2. In germline, CDR1 is MNHNS, CDR2 SASEGT. This CDR3 spans 15 amino acids. The CDR3 DNA reads as TGTGCCAGCAGTCTTAGCGGGAGGTCCTACAATGAGCAGTTCTTC. Residues: CASSLSGRSYNEQFF.

This clonotype appeared a few times. The CDR3 is CASSEWGSGYGYTF. CDR3 DNA sequence: TGTGCCAGCAGTGAATGGGGGTCCGGCTATGGCTACACCTTC. This chain joins TRBV25-1 and TRBJ1-2; D might be TRBD1 (5 bases). The germline V and J ends were trimmed by 1 base and 4 bases, with 10 bases remaining between them. The CDR3 is 14 residues long. CDR1 is MGHDK, CDR2 SYGVNS, per germline.

For this clonotype: This could be a read error, since a much larger clone is one nucleotide away. J is TRBJ2-7 and V is TRBV4-3, with TRBD2 identical over 9 bases. The germline CDR1 and CDR2 sequences are LGHNA and YSLEER. The CDR3 has 15 amino acids. V lost 1 base to trimming and J lost 0 bases; unmatched junction nucleotides: 1. CDR3 loop: CASSQVSGSSYEQYF. The CDR3 nucleotides are TGCGCCAGCAGCCAAGTTAGCGGGAGCTCCTACGAGCAGTACTTC.

The rearrangement uses TRBV11-3 and TRBJ2-1, with D uncertain. Between the trimmed V and J ends, which lost 1 base and 4 bases, there was a span of 14 bases. The CDR3 loop spans 16 amino acids. The germline V gene encodes CDR1 SGHNT and CDR2 YENEEA. CDR3 DNA: TGTGCCAGCAGCTTAGGGGGTCGTTTGGGGTACAATGAGCAGTTCTTC. Translating it yields CASSLGGRLGYNEQFF.

This clonotype was recorded many times. The rearrangement links TRBV5-1 to TRBJ2-5; weak D call: TRBD2 (6 bases). The germline CDR1 and CDR2 sequences are SGHRS and YFSETQ. Trimming cost V 4 bases and J 5 bases, with 12 bases left between them. CDR3 length equals 13 residues. The CDR3 protein is CASSVTSMETQYF. Here the CDR3 DNA reads TGCGCCAGCAGCGTTACTAGCATGGAGACCCAGTACTTC.

This clonotype has only a few counts. V and J are TRBV4-3 and TRBJ2-2; D possibly matches TRBD1 or TRBD2 (5 bases each). The V and J ends lost 0 bases and 2 bases respectively, with 13 bases between them. The CDR3 has 17 amino acids. CDR1 is LGHNA and CDR2 is YSLEER in the germline V gene. DNA of the CDR3: TGCGCCAGCAGCCAAGATCCCGGGACGGATAACACCGGGGAGCTGTTTTTT. Residues: CASSQDPGTDNTGELFF.

This clonotype showed up many times. This rearrangement joins TRBV7-2 to TRBJ1-1; D remains unclear. This CDR3 has 14 amino acids. Trimming took 3 bases from V and 0 from J, leaving 8 bases between them. Germline CDR1 and CDR2: SGHTA and FQGNSA. As DNA, the CDR3 is TGTGCCAGCAGCTTTACGACAATGAACACTGAAGCTTTCTTT. This sequence encodes CASSFTTMNTEAFF.